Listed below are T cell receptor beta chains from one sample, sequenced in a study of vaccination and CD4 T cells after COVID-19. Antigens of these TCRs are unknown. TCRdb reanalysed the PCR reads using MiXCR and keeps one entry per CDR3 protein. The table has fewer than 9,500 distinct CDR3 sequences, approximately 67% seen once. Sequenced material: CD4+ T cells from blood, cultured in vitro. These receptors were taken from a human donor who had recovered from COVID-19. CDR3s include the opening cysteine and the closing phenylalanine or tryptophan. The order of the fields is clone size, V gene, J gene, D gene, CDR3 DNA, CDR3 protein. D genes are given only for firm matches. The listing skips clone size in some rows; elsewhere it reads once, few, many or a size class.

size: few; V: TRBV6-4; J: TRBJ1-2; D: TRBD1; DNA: TGTGCCAGCAGTGAAGAGTGGACAGGGGGATATGGCTACACCTTC; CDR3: CASSEEWTGGYGYTF
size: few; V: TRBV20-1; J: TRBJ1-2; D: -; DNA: TGCAGTGCTAGAGATAGGAGGGACCTCTATGGCTACACCTTC; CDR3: CSARDRRDLYGYTF
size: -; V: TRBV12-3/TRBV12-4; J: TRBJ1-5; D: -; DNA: TGTGCCAGCAGTTTGGGAGGGTGGGCTGGCAATCAGCCCCAGCATTTT; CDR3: CASSLGGWAGNQPQHF
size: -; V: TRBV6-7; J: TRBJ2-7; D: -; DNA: TGTGCCAGCAGTTACTCGACGTCCCCAGGGCGATACGAGCAGTACTTC; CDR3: CASSYSTSPGRYEQYF
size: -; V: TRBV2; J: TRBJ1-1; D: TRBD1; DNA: TGTGCCAGTGTTTGGGACAGCAAAAACACTGAAGCTTTCTTT; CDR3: CASVWDSKNTEAFF
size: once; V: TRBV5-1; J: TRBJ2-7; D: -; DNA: TGCGCCAGCAGCTTGGGGGTGCTTCCGGGCTCCTACGAGCAGTACTTC; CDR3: CASSLGVLPGSYEQYF
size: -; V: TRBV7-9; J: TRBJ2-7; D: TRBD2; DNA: TGTGCCAGCAGCTTAGTGCTAGCGGGATATTACGAGCAGTACTTC; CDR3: CASSLVLAGYYEQYF
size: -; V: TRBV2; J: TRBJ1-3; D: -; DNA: TGTGCCAGCAGTTCGGACCGCTTTGGAAACACCATATATTTT; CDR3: CASSSDRFGNTIYF
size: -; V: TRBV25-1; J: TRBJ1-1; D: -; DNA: TGTGCCAGCATGGGCCCAGGCCGGGGCACTGAAGCTTTCTTT; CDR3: CASMGPGRGTEAFF
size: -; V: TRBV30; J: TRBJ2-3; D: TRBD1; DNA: TGTGCCTGGAGCCGGACAGGGTGGAGCACAGATACGCAGTATTTT; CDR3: CAWSRTGWSTDTQYF